One sample yielded the 31 T cell receptor beta chains listed below, sequenced in a study of shared clonotypes between healthy human individuals. Naive CD8 isolation took CD45RO-negative cells positively selected for CCR7 and excluded terminally differentiated effector memory CD45RA+ cells. Clones were sequenced by immunoSEQ multiplex PCR, and TCRdb holds only the in-frame ones, with some missing. This sample has some 2 million clones, with just under 95% found just once. The sample comprised naive CD8+ T cells sorted from blood. These receptors originate from a man aged 18 to 30 in good health.

On this clone itself: The same CDR3 arises from other DNA sequences in this sample as well. The rearrangement joins TRBV4-3 to TRBJ2-7; unclear D gene. CDR3 size: 13 residues. Trimming cost V 1 base and J 2 bases, with 6 bases left between them. In germline, CDR1 is LGHNA, CDR2 YSLEER. The CDR3 is CASSQGGTYEQYF. The CDR3 nucleotides are TGCGCCAGCAGCCAAGGCGGTACCTACGAGCAGTACTTC.

The CDR3, as DNA: TGTGCCAGCAGTTTCGGGAATACGCAGTATTTT. Its translation is CASSFGNTQYF. This chain links TRBV27 with TRBJ2-3, with D possibly matching TRBD2 (5 bases). The length of the CDR3 is 11 residues. The V gene lost 3 bases and the J gene lost 7 bases, with 5 bases spanning the gap. In germline, CDR1 is MNHEY, CDR2 SMNVEV (reference sequence).

This chain links TRBV28 with TRBJ1-5, with 9 bases aligning to TRBD1. This CDR3 is 15 amino acids long. V shed 5 bases, J shed 0 bases, and the junction held 2 bases outside the gene matches. Germline V gene lookup returns CDR1 MDHEN and CDR2 SYDVKM. The CDR3 here is CASSRTGDSNQPQHF. DNA for the CDR3: TGTGCCAGCAGTCGGACAGGGGATAGCAATCAGCCCCAGCATTTT.

This clone was detected once. The chain is built from TRBV4-1 and TRBJ1-3; possible D gene TRBD1, 5 bases. With 4 bases removed from V and 0 bases from J, the gap between germline ends came to 13 bases. The CDR3 runs 16 residues. Germline V CDR1 and CDR2: MGHRA, YSYEKL. CDR3 nucleotide sequence: TGCGCCAGCAGCCCCCACCAGGGTTACTCTGGAAACACCATATATTTT. Translated, it gives CASSPHQGYSGNTIYF.

This chain joins TRBV6-5 and TRBJ1-2; D unclear. V shed 2 bases and J shed 0 bases, with 10 bases lying between them. The CDR3 runs to 15 residues. The germline CDR1 and CDR2 sequences are MNHEY and SVGAGI. CDR3: CASSYAESSNYGYTF. DNA for the CDR3: TGTGCCAGCAGTTACGCGGAATCATCTAACTATGGCTACACCTTC.

As concerns this clone: Additional DNA sequences in this sample encode the identical CDR3. This chain joins TRBV6-5 and TRBJ1-1; TRBD1 might be the D (6 bases). The CDR3 covers 11 residues. Germline CDR1 is MNHEY and CDR2 is SVGAGI. With 3 bases removed from V and 8 bases from J, the gap between germline ends came to 7 bases. For the CDR3, the DNA is TGTGCCAGCAGTTATGGGACAGAAGCTTTCTTT. Translating gives CASSYGTEAFF.

As regards this clone: Distinct nucleotide sequences in the sample also encode this CDR3. The rearrangement joins TRBV5-1 to TRBJ2-1; the match to TRBD1 covers 9 bases. The CDR3 consists of 14 residues. The germline CDR1 and CDR2 sequences are SGHRS and YFSETQ. Trimming cost V 3 bases and J 7 bases; bases outside gene matches: 5. The CDR3 sequence: CASSSGQGSNEQFF. CDR3 sequence (DNA): TGCGCCAGCAGCTCGGGACAGGGAAGTAATGAGCAGTTCTTC.

J is TRBJ2-7 and V is TRBV29-1; TRBD1 matches at 7 bases. Germline CDR1 and CDR2: SQVTM and ANQGSEA. V was clipped by 7 bases and J by 5 bases; unmatched bases: 11. The length of the CDR3 is 13 residues. The CDR3, as DNA: TGCAGCGCAGCAGAGGGGGCGGGCGACGAGCAGTACTTC. Protein product: CSAAEGAGDEQYF.

The chain joins TRBV6-5 to TRBJ1-1; D remains ambiguous. Trimming took off 2 bases at V and 8 bases at J, with 12 bases between the two ends. Germline V gene lookup returns CDR1 MNHEY and CDR2 SVGAGI. The CDR3 consists of 13 residues. CDR3 in amino acids: CASSYERFREAFF. The CDR3 DNA reads as TGTGCCAGCAGTTACGAACGGTTTAGGGAAGCTTTCTTT.

This clone was counted once. The gene calls are TRBV6-5 and TRBJ2-1, with TRBD2 identical over 9 bases. The V gene end was trimmed by 0 bases and the J gene end by 9 bases; junction bases not matched to a gene: 6. The CDR3 runs to 15 residues. Germline CDR1 and CDR2: MNHEY and SVGAGI. CDR3 protein: CASSYSGTSPGEQFF. The DNA for the CDR3 is TGTGCCAGCAGTTACTCCGGGACTAGCCCCGGTGAGCAGTTCTTC.

The J gene is TRBJ2-3, the V gene TRBV7-9; no clear D gene. Per the germline V gene, CDR1 is SEHNR and CDR2 is FQNEAQ (reference sequence). This CDR3 is 15 amino acids long. Trimming removed 1 base at V and 5 bases at J, with 13 bases between. The CDR3 reads CASSLEVGQEDTQYF. In DNA, the CDR3 is TGTGCCAGCAGCTTAGAAGTGGGCCAGGAAGATACGCAGTATTTT.

The chain uses TRBV5-4 and TRBJ2-1, with 9 positions matching TRBD1. Germline-derived CDR1 and CDR2 are SGHNT and YYREEE (reference sequence). The junction had 9 bases not matched to a gene; V was cut back by 1 base and J by 4 bases. The CDR3 has 17 amino acids. CDR3 loop: CASSLYAGQGLYNEQFF. As DNA, the CDR3 is TGTGCCAGCAGCTTGTACGCGGGACAGGGTTTATACAATGAGCAGTTCTTC.

The J gene is TRBJ1-4, the V gene TRBV4-1, with a weak D call TRBD1 (5 bases). With 1 base removed from V and 4 bases from J, the gap between germline ends came to 10 bases. CDR3 size: 15 residues. Germline CDR1 reads MGHRA; CDR2 reads YSYEKL. The CDR3 nucleotides read TGCGCCAGCAGCCAAGTCGGGGACTATAATGAAAAACTGTTTTTT. It yields the protein CASSQVGDYNEKLFF.

The V and J genes are TRBV4-3 and TRBJ2-7; possible D gene TRBD1, 6 bases. V shed 3 bases and J shed 0 bases, with 12 bases lying between them. Germline V lookup: CDR1 LGHNA, CDR2 YSLEER. The CDR3 length is 15 residues. CDR3 sequence (DNA): TGCGCCAGCAGCCACAGCAGGGGACCCTCCTACGAGCAGTACTTC. Translating gives CASSHSRGPSYEQYF.

The V call is TRBV5-4, the J call TRBJ2-1, with a weak D call TRBD2 (5 bases). Trimming removed 0 bases at V and 7 bases at J, with 17 bases between. From germline, CDR1 is SGHNT and CDR2 YYREEE (reference sequence). The CDR3 covers 16 residues. This CDR3 reads CASSLEGGSIENEQFF. The CDR3 DNA reads TGTGCCAGCAGCTTGGAGGGTGGGAGTATTGAGAATGAGCAGTTCTTC.

About this clone itself: Within the sample, other DNA sequences also encode this same CDR3. The chain carries TRBV9 and TRBJ2-7, with D perhaps matching TRBD2 (5 bases). Germline CDR1 SGDLS, CDR2 YYNGEE. V lost 0 bases and J 2 bases, leaving 9 bases between the germline ends. The CDR3 totals 14 residues. CDR3 residues: CASSVGAGTYEQYF. The CDR3 coding sequence is TGTGCCAGCAGCGTAGGGGCGGGTACCTACGAGCAGTACTTC.

V gene TRBV5-6 combines with J gene TRBJ2-3; the D gene is possibly TRBD2 (6 bases). V was cut by 6 bases and J by 4 bases, with 21 bases left in between. The germline gives CDR1 SGHDT, CDR2 YYEEEE. This CDR3 region has 16 residues. The chain's CDR3 is CASIIGGEASPDTQYF. The CDR3 DNA sequence: TGTGCCAGCATTATCGGCGGGGAAGCCTCCCCAGATACGCAGTATTTT.

This clone was seen a few times. The chain links TRBV11-2 to TRBJ1-6, with D unresolved. There are 12 residues in the CDR3. Germline CDR1 reads SGHAT; CDR2 reads FQNNGV. V was cut by 5 bases and J by 11 bases, with 10 bases left in between. CDR3 coding DNA: TGTGCCAGCAGCCGGGATGGGGCACCCCTCCACTTT. Translation gives CASSRDGAPLHF. Filled out from reference TRBV11-2 and TRBJ1-6, the complete variable domain reads EAGVAQSPRYKIIEKRQSVAFWCNPISGHATLYWYQQILGQGPKLLIQFQNNGVVDDSQLPKDRFSAERLKGVDSTLKIQPAKLEDSAVYLCASSRDGAPLHFGNGTRLTVT.

The chain links TRBV13 to TRBJ2-3; D may be TRBD1 (6 bases). CDR3 length: 14 amino acids. V was clipped by 8 bases and J by 0 bases, with 12 bases between them. The germline V gene has CDR1 PRHDT and CDR2 FYEKMQ (reference sequence). The DNA of the CDR3 is TGTGCCAGCGGAGAGACAGGTAGCACAGATACGCAGTATTTT. Translating gives CASGETGSTDTQYF.

The chain links TRBV7-8 to TRBJ1-2, with no clear D. CDR1 is SGHVS and CDR2 is FQNEAQ in the germline V gene. Trimming left V 5 bases short and J 2 bases short, with 12 bases between. This CDR3 is built from 14 residues. CDR3 DNA sequence: TGTGCCAGCAGCGGGTCGGGCGGCAACTATGGCTACACCTTC. This translates into CASSGSGGNYGYTF. The full variable domain, in which reference TRBV7-8 and TRBJ1-2 provide the parts outside the CDR3, is GAGVSQSPRYKVAKRGQDVALRCDPISGHVSLFWYQQALGQGPEFLTYFQNEAQLDKSGLPSDRFFAERPEGSVSTLKIQRTQQEDSAVYLCASSGSGGNYGYTFGSGTRLTVV.

Notes on this clone: The sample carries other DNA sequences with the same CDR3. The rearrangement links TRBV11-2 to TRBJ2-7; D possibly corresponds to TRBD2 (5 bases). The CDR3 is made up of 14 amino acids. Germline CDR1 is SGHAT and CDR2 is FQNNGV. Between the trimmed V and J ends, which lost 1 base and 0 bases, there was a span of 7 bases. The CDR3: CASSLGGLSYEQYF. CDR3 nucleotide sequence: TGTGCCAGCAGCTTAGGAGGACTCTCCTACGAGCAGTACTTC.

J is TRBJ2-1 and V is TRBV6-5; D is perhaps TRBD2 (5 bases). The V and J ends lost 2 bases and 7 bases respectively, with 9 bases between them. Germline loops: CDR1 MNHEY, CDR2 SVGAGI. CDR3 length: 13 residues. CDR3 coding DNA: TGTGCCAGCAGTTACAGGGCGGGTAATGAGCAGTTCTTC. This gives the protein CASSYRAGNEQFF.

The DNA of the CDR3 is TGTGCCAGCAGCCCCGGGACAGGGTTCCCCTACGAGCAGTACTTC. It yields the protein CASSPGTGFPYEQYF. V usage is TRBV27 and J usage is TRBJ2-7; 9 nucleotides align to TRBD1. This CDR3 has 15 residues. CDR1 and CDR2 from the germline V gene are MNHEY and SMNVEV (reference sequence). The V and J ends lost 6 bases and 2 bases, in that order; junction bases with no gene match: 8.

CDR3 DNA: TGCGCCAGCAGCGTCGCGCTAGCGGGAGACAATGAGCAGTTCTTC. Amino acids: CASSVALAGDNEQFF. This chain connects TRBV5-1 to TRBJ2-1; 10 positions match TRBD2. Looked up from germline, CDR1 is SGHRS and CDR2 is YFSETQ. With 4 bases clipped from V and 5 bases from J, the junction kept 6 bases outside the gene matches. CDR3 length: 15 amino acids.

The J gene is TRBJ2-7, the V gene TRBV28; TRBD1 matches 9 bases. Trimming took 0 bases from V and 6 from J; bases not matched to a gene: 0. The CDR3 length is 13 residues. Germline CDR1 MDHEN, CDR2 SYDVKM. The CDR3 region has the DNA TGTGCCAGCAGTTTATGGACAGGGGGCGAGCAGTACTTC. It specifies CASSLWTGGEQYF.

As regards this clone: Other DNA sequences from this sample encode an identical CDR3 as well. The chain uses TRBV7-9 and TRBJ2-7, with 11 nucleotides matching TRBD1. The CDR3 is 14 amino acids. Looked up from germline, CDR1 is SEHNR and CDR2 is FQNEAQ (reference sequence). With V trimmed by 4 bases and J by 2 bases, 1 base remained unmatched. CDR3 protein: CASSSDRGPYEQYF. The CDR3 DNA reads TGTGCCAGCAGCTCGGACAGGGGGCCCTACGAGCAGTACTTC.

The chain has TRBV7-6 and TRBJ1-1, with D perhaps TRBD1 (5 bases). The CDR3 length is 18 residues. CDR1 is SGHVS, CDR2 FNYEAQ, per germline. Trimming removed 1 base from V and 3 bases from J, with 21 bases in between. Written as DNA, the CDR3 is TGTGCCAGCAGCTTAGTGCCTAGGACAATTATTGGGGACACTGAAGCTTTCTTT. Protein: CASSLVPRTIIGDTEAFF.

The V call is TRBV9, the J call TRBJ2-7; D may match TRBD1 or TRBD2 (5 bases each). Trimming stripped 0 bases from V and 9 bases from J, with 13 bases between. Germline loops: CDR1 SGDLS, CDR2 YYNGEE. There are 13 residues in the CDR3. CDR3 sequence reads: CASSVATEGPQYF. DNA of the CDR3: TGTGCCAGCAGCGTAGCTACAGAGGGGCCGCAGTACTTC.

Concerning this clone: Other DNA variants within this sample encode the same CDR3. The chain links TRBV9 to TRBJ2-7; 9 bases match TRBD1. CDR1 and CDR2 from the germline V gene are SGDLS and YYNGEE. J gave up 2 bases and V 0 bases, and 3 bases lay outside the gene matches. CDR3 size: 15 residues. The CDR3 protein is CASSVGGTGTYEQYF. CDR3 coding DNA: TGTGCCAGCAGCGTAGGGGGGACAGGGACCTACGAGCAGTACTTC.

This chain links TRBV4-1 with TRBJ2-1, with 9 bases matching TRBD2. Losses at the gene ends were 0 bases for V and 5 bases for J; bases not matched to a gene: 17. The CDR3 loop spans 20 amino acids. The germline V gene has CDR1 MGHRA and CDR2 YSYEKL. The CDR3 reads CASSQDRGIVAGVLDNEQFF. CDR3 nucleotides: TGCGCCAGCAGCCAAGATCGAGGTATCGTAGCGGGAGTGTTAGACAATGAGCAGTTCTTC.

The rearrangement links TRBV7-8 to TRBJ2-1; the match to TRBD1 covers 8 bases. CDR3 length equals 16 residues. V lost 0 bases and J lost 6; bases outside the gene matches: 7. Germline V gene data show CDR1 as SGHVS and CDR2 as FQNEAQ. This CDR3 is CASSLAVSGTGNEQFF. CDR3 DNA: TGTGCCAGCAGCTTAGCCGTATCCGGGACAGGCAATGAGCAGTTCTTC.